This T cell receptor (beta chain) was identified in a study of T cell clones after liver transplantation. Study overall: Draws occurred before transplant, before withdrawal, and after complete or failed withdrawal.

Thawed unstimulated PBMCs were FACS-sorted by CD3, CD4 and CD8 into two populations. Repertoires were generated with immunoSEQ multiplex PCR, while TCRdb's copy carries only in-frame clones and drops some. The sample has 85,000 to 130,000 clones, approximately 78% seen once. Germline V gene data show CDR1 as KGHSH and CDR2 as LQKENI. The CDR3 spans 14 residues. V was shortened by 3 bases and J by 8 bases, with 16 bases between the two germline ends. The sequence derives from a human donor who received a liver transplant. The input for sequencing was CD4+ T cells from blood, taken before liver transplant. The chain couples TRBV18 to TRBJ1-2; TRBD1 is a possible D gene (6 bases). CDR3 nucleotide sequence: TGTGCCAGCTCACCGAGCAGGGGAGGTATCGGCTACACCTTC. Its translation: CASSPSRGGIGYTF.